The 24 T cell receptor beta chains presented below share a single source sample, sequenced in a study of patients and donors after allogeneic stem cell transplantation. From the RT-PCR reads, TCRdb called clonotypes with MiXCR, one entry per CDR3 protein. The sample lists about a million distinct CDR3 sequences, roughly 18% occurring once. What was sequenced was blood, either unsorted or a sorted T cell fraction (not recorded which). Receptors originate from a human donor who was either an allogeneic HSCT recipient or a stem cell or donor lymphocyte infusion donor (not recorded which). It is not recorded whose cells these are; they may come from a transplant donor.

V usage is TRBV18 and J usage is TRBJ2-5; no clear D. CDR1 KGHSH and CDR2 LQKENI come from the germline V gene. There are 14 residues in the CDR3. V was shortened by 3 bases and J by 0 bases, with 8 bases between the two germline ends. The CDR3 sequence is CASSPGRNQETQYF. DNA for the CDR3: TGTGCCAGCTCACCGGGTAGAAACCAAGAGACCCAGTACTTC.

This clonotype has a handful of counts. The chain links TRBV7-2 to TRBJ2-2, with D uncertain. CDR1 and CDR2 from the germline V gene are SGHTA and FQGNSA. With 5 bases removed from V and 7 bases from J, the gap between germline ends came to 17 bases. The CDR3 sequence is 15 residues long. This CDR3 reads CASSPTLQVRGELFF. In DNA form, the CDR3 reads TGTGCCAGCAGCCCTACCCTCCAAGTGCGCGGGGAGCTGTTTTTT.

This clonotype came up a few times. The chain recombines TRBV7-9 with TRBJ1-3; no clear D. Germline lookup yields CDR1 SEHNR and CDR2 FQNEAQ (reference sequence). V was pared by 1 base and J by 4 bases, with 14 bases between. The CDR3 sequence is 16 residues long. The CDR3 sequence is CASSLEAPSGGNTIYF. DNA of the CDR3: TGTGCCAGCAGCTTAGAAGCCCCATCGGGGGGAAACACCATATATTTT.

This clonotype turned up a few times. The genes are TRBV20-1 and TRBJ1-2; D perhaps matches TRBD1 (5 bases). CDR3 length: 13 amino acids. Trimming removed 4 bases from V and 10 bases from J, with 19 bases in between. Germline CDR1 DFQATT, CDR2 SNEGSKA (reference sequence). This CDR3 is CSATARGFGDYTF. CDR3 DNA sequence: TGCAGTGCTACGGCTAGGGGTTTCGGGGACTACACCTTC.

This clonotype came up a few times. The chain joins TRBV3-1 to TRBJ2-1; 7 nucleotides agree with TRBD2. This CDR3 is 15 amino acids long. Germline CDR1 is LGHDT and CDR2 is YNNKEL (reference sequence). V lost 0 bases and J lost 4; bases outside the gene matches: 3. This CDR3 is CASSQEAGIYNEQFF. As DNA, the CDR3 is TGTGCCAGCAGCCAAGAAGCGGGGATTTACAATGAGCAGTTCTTC.

V is TRBV6-2 or TRBV6-3 and J is TRBJ2-6; TRBD2 matches 7 bases. J gave up 2 bases and V 5 bases, and 6 bases lay outside the gene matches. Looked up from germline, CDR1 is MNHEY and CDR2 is SVGEGT. The CDR3 is 16 amino acids. CDR3 sequence (DNA): TGTGCCAGCAGTACCCGGACTAGGCCTGGGGCCAACGTCCTGACTTTC. Its translation: CASSTRTRPGANVLTF.

This sequence joins TRBV20-1 and TRBJ1-1; the D gene is possibly TRBD1 (6 bases). Germline V lookup: CDR1 DFQATT, CDR2 SNEGSKA (reference sequence). V was shortened by 5 bases and J by 0 bases, with 19 bases between the two germline ends. This CDR3 has 16 residues. The CDR3 coding sequence is TGCAGTGCTCTCCAGGAAGGGGACACAATGAACACTGAAGCTTTCTTT. Translation gives CSALQEGDTMNTEAFF.

This clonotype has only a few counts. The chain uses TRBV2 and TRBJ2-7, with unresolved D. The CDR3 spans 12 residues. V was clipped by 1 base and J by 6 bases, with 7 bases between them. The germline gives CDR1 SNHLY, CDR2 FYNNEI. CDR3 DNA sequence: TGTGCCAGCAGTGAAGATCGTGGCGAGCAGTACTTC. The encoded protein is CASSEDRGEQYF.

This clonotype was counted between two and nine times. The V call is TRBV11-2, the J call TRBJ1-6, with D uncertain. The CDR3 sequence is 14 residues long. V was shortened by 0 bases and J by 11 bases, with 11 bases between the two germline ends. Germline CDR1 reads SGHAT; CDR2 reads FQNNGV. Here the CDR3 DNA reads TGTGCCAGCAGCTTAGATCTTTCGGGAACACCCCTCCACTTT. Translation: CASSLDLSGTPLHF.

The chain uses TRBV4-3 and TRBJ2-7; D gene unclear. Germline-derived CDR1 and CDR2 are LGHNA and YSLEER. CDR3 size: 15 residues. V was cut by 1 base and J by 3 bases, with 13 bases left in between. CDR3 in DNA: TGCGCCAGCAGCCAAGTGAGCGCCGGCAACTACGAGCAGTACTTC. This translates into CASSQVSAGNYEQYF.

J is TRBJ2-3 and V is TRBV20-1; 11 positions agree with TRBD1. The CDR3 sequence is 15 residues long. The V gene's germline CDR1 is DFQATT and CDR2 SNEGSKA (reference sequence). J was trimmed by 3 bases and V by 6 bases; bases with no gene match: 8. Here the CDR3 reads CSATSGTGGTDTQYF. The CDR3 DNA is TGCAGTGCGACCTCCGGGACAGGGGGGACAGATACGCAGTATTTT.

This chain joins TRBV11-1 and TRBJ1-5, with a tentative D call TRBD1 (5 bases). V was clipped by 5 bases and J by 2 bases, with 22 bases between them. This CDR3 is built from 18 residues. Germline CDR1 and CDR2: SGHAT and FQDESV (reference sequence). The CDR3 loop reads CASSPLRDHKDGNQPQHF. The CDR3 nucleotides read TGTGCCAGCAGCCCCTTAAGGGACCACAAGGATGGCAATCAGCCCCAGCATTTT.

The V and J genes are TRBV7-9 and TRBJ1-4; D is ambiguous. Trimming removed 0 bases at V and 7 bases at J, with 12 bases between. The CDR3 totals 15 residues. Per the germline V gene, CDR1 is SEHNR and CDR2 is FQNEAQ (reference sequence). CDR3 in DNA: TGTGCCAGCAGCTTAGCGTCTGGGGAGGGTGAAAAACTGTTTTTT. Amino acids: CASSLASGEGEKLFF.

This clonotype was seen a few times. The chain joins TRBV11-2 to TRBJ1-2; 7 bases are a match to TRBD1. Germline V gives CDR1 SGHAT, CDR2 FQNNGV. The CDR3 runs 12 residues. V shed 4 bases and J 7 bases; nucleotides not matched to a gene: 3. The CDR3 sequence is CASSSAGGGYTF. CDR3 coding DNA: TGTGCCAGCAGCTCAGCAGGGGGTGGCTACACCTTC.

This chain uses TRBV7-9 with TRBJ2-7, with 8 bases that match TRBD1. The germline V gene encodes CDR1 SEHNR and CDR2 FQNEAQ (reference sequence). The CDR3 covers 15 residues. J was trimmed by 4 bases and V by 0 bases; bases with no gene match: 5. CDR3 bases: TGTGCCAGCAGCTTAGCGACAGGGGCCAGATACGAGCAGTACTTC. Amino acid sequence: CASSLATGARYEQYF.

This clonotype was detected only once. The gene calls are TRBV12-3 or TRBV12-4 and TRBJ2-5; D possibly corresponds to TRBD2 (6 bases). This CDR3 contains 12 residues. CDR3 protein: CGARAGLETQYF. CDR3 coding DNA: TGTGGGGCCCGGGCGGGGCTAGAGACCCAGTACTTC.

This clonotype was counted at least ten times. The chain has TRBV12-3 or TRBV12-4 and TRBJ1-6; a weak D match, TRBD1 (5 bases). The V end was cut by 6 bases, the J end by 1 base, with 7 bases between. CDR3 length: 14 amino acids. The CDR3 DNA follows: TGTGCCAGCAGCAGGGAATCCTATAATTCACCCCTCCACTTT. Protein: CASSRESYNSPLHF.

This clonotype was found a few times. This chain connects TRBV7-6 to TRBJ1-1, with TRBD1 as a possible D gene (5 bases). Germline loops: CDR1 SGHVS, CDR2 FNYEAQ. With 4 bases removed from V and 1 base from J, the gap between germline ends came to 13 bases. The CDR3 is 15 amino acids. Here the CDR3 reads CASSCRCQGNTEAFF. CDR3 coding DNA: TGTGCCAGCAGCTGCAGATGCCAGGGGAACACTGAAGCTTTCTTT.

The V gene is TRBV2, the J gene TRBJ2-2; the match to TRBD1 covers 10 bases. J was trimmed by 0 bases and V by 6 bases; bases with no gene match: 4. The CDR3 consists of 16 residues. CDR1 is SNHLY, CDR2 FYNNEI, per germline. This chain's CDR3 is CASSSGQGANTGELFF. In nucleotides, the CDR3 is TGTGCCAGCAGCAGTGGACAGGGGGCGAACACCGGGGAGCTGTTTTTT.

This clonotype showed up just a few times. This chain links TRBV12-3 or TRBV12-4 with TRBJ1-5, with D possibly being TRBD1 (6 bases). Trimming pared 6 bases from V and 2 bases from J, leaving 14 bases between. There are 15 residues in the CDR3. DNA for the CDR3: TGTGCCAGCAGCCACAGGGCCTCTCGCAATCAGCCCCAGCATTTT. Protein product: CASSHRASRNQPQHF.

This clonotype was observed a few times. This chain joins TRBV7-2 and TRBJ1-1; D is unclear. Trimming shortened V by 7 bases and J by 0 bases, and 3 bases separated the two germline ends. Looked up from germline, CDR1 is SGHTA and CDR2 is FQGNSA. The CDR3 loop spans 11 amino acids. The CDR3 DNA reads TGTGCCAGCAACCTGAACACTGAAGCTTTCTTT. Translated, it gives CASNLNTEAFF.

This clonotype has more than one count but fewer than ten. The chain uses TRBV20-1 and TRBJ2-7, with TRBD1 matching over 7 bases. V was pared by 3 bases and J by 2 bases, with 4 bases of the junction left unmatched. The CDR3 consists of 13 residues. Germline assignment: CDR1 DFQATT and CDR2 SNEGSKA (reference sequence). CDR3 in amino acids: CSARYRGPYEQYF. CDR3 in DNA: TGCAGTGCTAGGTACAGGGGCCCCTACGAGCAGTACTTC.

This chain connects TRBV10-2 to TRBJ2-2; 11 nucleotides align to TRBD2. V was pared by 7 bases and J by 6 bases, with 4 bases of the junction left unmatched. The germline gives CDR1 WSHSY, CDR2 SAAADI. The CDR3 is made up of 14 amino acids. CDR3 DNA sequence: TGCGCCAGCACCGGGACTAGCGGTGCCGGGGAGCTGTTTTTT. This codes for CASTGTSGAGELFF.

The chain links TRBV6-1 to TRBJ1-5; 9 positions agree with TRBD1. Germline values: CDR1 MNHNS, CDR2 SASEGT. V was clipped by 6 bases and J by 6 bases; unmatched bases: 6. The CDR3 covers 14 residues. For the CDR3, the DNA is TGTGCCAGCAGCCGGGACAGGGCGTTTCAGCCCCAGCATTTT. It encodes CASSRDRAFQPQHF.